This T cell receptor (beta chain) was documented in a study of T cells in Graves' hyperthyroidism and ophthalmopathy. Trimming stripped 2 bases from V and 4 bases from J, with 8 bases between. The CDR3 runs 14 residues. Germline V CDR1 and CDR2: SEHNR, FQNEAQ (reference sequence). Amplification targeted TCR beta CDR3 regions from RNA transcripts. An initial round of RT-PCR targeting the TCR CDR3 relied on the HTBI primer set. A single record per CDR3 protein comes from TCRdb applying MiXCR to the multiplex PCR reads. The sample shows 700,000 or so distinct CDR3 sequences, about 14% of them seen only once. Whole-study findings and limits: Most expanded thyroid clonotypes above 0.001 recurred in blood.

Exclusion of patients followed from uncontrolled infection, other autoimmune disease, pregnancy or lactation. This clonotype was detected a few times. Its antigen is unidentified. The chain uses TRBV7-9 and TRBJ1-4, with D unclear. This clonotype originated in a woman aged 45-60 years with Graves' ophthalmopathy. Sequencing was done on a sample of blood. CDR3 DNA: TGTGCCAGCAGCTTACGCCAGAGTAATGAAAAACTGTTTTTT. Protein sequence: CASSLRQSNEKLFF.